These 13 T cell receptor beta chains share one sample of origin, sequenced in a study of PD-1 blockade in classical Hodgkin lymphoma. Autologous stem cell transplantation was followed by relapse in every patient, and brentuximab vedotin exposure varied. Sequencing used immunoSEQ multiplex PCR; TCRdb keeps in-frame clones, though not all of them. The sample lists tens of thousands of clones, over 60% seen once, with approximately 20% in the top ten. The source was peripheral blood mononuclear cells (PBMCs), collected at baseline. The receptor set was obtained from a human donor with classical Hodgkin lymphoma.

This chain joins TRBV6-5 and TRBJ1-5; D gene ambiguous. In germline, CDR1 is MNHEY, CDR2 SVGAGI. The CDR3 is 15 amino acids. V was pared by 6 bases and J by 0 bases, with 12 bases between. CDR3 region: CASRPWTDSNQPQHF. The DNA for the CDR3 is TGTGCCAGCAGGCCTTGGACGGATAGCAATCAGCCCCAGCATTTT.

This chain joins TRBV7-2 and TRBJ2-7, with D perhaps TRBD1 (7 bases). Trimming stripped 2 bases from V and 4 bases from J, with 12 bases between. The CDR3 loop spans 14 amino acids. The V gene's germline CDR1 is SGHTA and CDR2 FQGNSA. This CDR3 is CASSLSAGGYEQYF. For the CDR3, the DNA is TGTGCCAGCAGCTTATCGGCAGGGGGGTACGAGCAGTACTTC.

The genes are TRBV5-1 and TRBJ1-2, with a possible D match to TRBD1 (5 bases). Per the germline V gene, CDR1 is SGHRS and CDR2 is YFSETQ. This CDR3 has 15 amino acids. Trimming removed 0 bases at V and 3 bases at J, with 12 bases between. CDR3 loop: CASSLVPGNYYGYTF. As DNA, the CDR3 is TGCGCCAGCAGCTTGGTTCCAGGGAATTACTATGGCTACACCTTC.

V usage is TRBV18 and J usage is TRBJ1-4; the match to TRBD1 covers 7 bases. V shed 5 bases, J shed 3 bases, and the junction held 3 bases outside the gene matches. Germline-derived CDR1 and CDR2 are KGHSH and LQKENI. This CDR3 has 14 residues. DNA for the CDR3: TGTGCCAGCTCATCCCAGGGGGCTAATGAAAAACTGTTTTTT. Amino acids: CASSSQGANEKLFF.

CDR3 residues: CASSPRTGGTYGYTF. The CDR3 bases are TGCGCCAGCAGCCCCCGGACAGGGGGAACTTATGGCTACACCTTC. This chain links TRBV5-1 with TRBJ1-2, with 10 nucleotides matching TRBD1. V dropped 4 bases and J dropped 5; count of bases not matched to a gene: 8. CDR1 is SGHRS and CDR2 is YFSETQ in the germline V gene. This CDR3 comprises 15 residues.

V is TRBV11-2 and J is TRBJ2-7, with 11 bases that match TRBD1. V dropped 5 bases and J dropped 3; count of bases not matched to a gene: 6. The CDR3 is made up of 15 amino acids. The germline V gene has CDR1 SGHAT and CDR2 FQNNGV. Written as DNA, the CDR3 is TGTGCCAGCAGCATCCGGGACAGGGGGTTCTACGAGCAGTACTTC. Residues: CASSIRDRGFYEQYF.

The gene calls are TRBV5-4 and TRBJ2-5; 10 bases match TRBD2. J gave up 2 bases and V 3 bases, and 10 bases lay outside the gene matches. CDR1 is SGHNT and CDR2 is YYREEE in the germline V gene (reference sequence). The CDR3 is 17 amino acids. CDR3 sequence: CASSWTQLAGIQETQYF. The CDR3, as DNA: TGTGCCAGCAGCTGGACTCAACTAGCGGGAATTCAAGAGACCCAGTACTTC.

The V gene is TRBV20-1, the J gene TRBJ2-1; D not resolved. Germline V gene sequence: CDR1 DFQATT, CDR2 SNEGSKA (reference sequence). Between the trimmed V and J ends, which lost 7 bases and 3 bases, there was a span of 7 bases. The CDR3 has 11 residues. This chain's CDR3 is CSVPGYNEQFF. The DNA of the CDR3 is TGCAGTGTGCCCGGCTACAATGAGCAGTTCTTC.

V gene TRBV30 combines with J gene TRBJ2-7; D may be TRBD1 or TRBD2 (5 bases each). The CDR3 contains 13 residues. Trimming left V 2 bases short and J 4 bases short, with 12 bases between. Germline V gives CDR1 GTSNPN, CDR2 SVGIG (reference sequence). CDR3 protein: CAWSRGELYEQYF. CDR3 bases: TGTGCCTGGAGTAGGGGAGAACTATACGAGCAGTACTTC.

The V and J genes are TRBV30 and TRBJ2-7; 10 positions agree with TRBD2. The germline CDR1 and CDR2 sequences are GTSNPN and SVGIG (reference sequence). J gave up 2 bases and V 4 bases, and 5 bases lay outside the gene matches. The CDR3 length is 14 residues. This CDR3 is CAWTRTSGPYEQYF. In DNA, the CDR3 is TGTGCCTGGACCCGGACTAGCGGTCCCTACGAGCAGTACTTC.

The gene calls are TRBV9 and TRBJ1-1; 9 nucleotides align to TRBD1. Per germline, CDR1 SGDLS and CDR2 YYNGEE. The CDR3 totals 15 residues. The J segment lost 4 bases and the V segment lost 3 bases, leaving 7 bases of the junction unmatched. Written as DNA, the CDR3 is TGTGCCAGCAGCGCGGGACAGGGAGGGCGCACTGAAGCTTTCTTT. As protein: CASSAGQGGRTEAFF.

The chain uses TRBV19 and TRBJ1-2, with 9 bases fitting TRBD1. This CDR3 is built from 15 residues. V shed 5 bases and J 3 bases; nucleotides not matched to a gene: 7. Germline V gene data show CDR1 as LNHDA and CDR2 as SQIVND (reference sequence). The CDR3 DNA is TGTGCCAGTAGTCACGGGACAGGGACTCACTATGGCTACACCTTC. It translates to CASSHGTGTHYGYTF.

This clone was found a few times. The V and J genes are TRBV5-4 and TRBJ2-2, with 8 positions matching TRBD1. This CDR3 is 14 amino acids long. CDR1 SGHNT and CDR2 YYREEE come from the germline V gene (reference sequence). Trimming removed 4 bases from V and 4 bases from J; junction bases left unmatched: 3. CDR3 in amino acids: CASSTTGGTGELFF. CDR3 sequence (DNA): TGTGCCAGCAGCACTACAGGGGGCACCGGGGAGCTGTTTTTT.